This record covers a single TCR beta chain. Its antigen is as yet unknown. V was clipped by 4 bases and J by 2 bases, with 8 bases between them. Germline V gene sequence: CDR1 SGHTA, CDR2 FQGNSA. The CDR3 has 13 amino acids. The source of the sample is a study of early T cells in non-severe SARS-CoV-2 infection. Study details: It was bulk RNA from unsorted whole blood that was sequenced, and the chains were unpaired.

Unique molecular identifier tags were affixed to discrete cDNA molecules. One entry per CDR3 protein, called by TCRdb with MiXCR from the 5' RACE reads. The sample carries some 33,000 distinct CDR3 sequences, under 7% recorded once. Study findings and constraints: Using VDJdb, the matching emphasized anti-spike CD8 responses while missing private and CD4 specificities.

The J gene is TRBJ1-2, the V gene TRBV7-2; no clear D gene. The clonotype originates from an adult who was a healthcare worker with PCR-confirmed SARS-CoV-2 infection or an uninfected control (not recorded which). Source material: whole blood. CDR3 DNA: TGTGCCAGCAGCTATGGGGAGAACTATGGCTACACCTTC. Translating gives CASSYGENYGYTF. Complete variable domain (other parts from reference TRBV7-2 and TRBJ1-2): GAGVSQSPSNKVTEKGKDVELRCDPISGHTALYWYRQSLGQGLEFLIYFQGNSAPDKSGLPSDRFSAERTGGSVSTLTIQRTQQEDSAVYLCASSYGENYGYTFGSGTRLTVV.